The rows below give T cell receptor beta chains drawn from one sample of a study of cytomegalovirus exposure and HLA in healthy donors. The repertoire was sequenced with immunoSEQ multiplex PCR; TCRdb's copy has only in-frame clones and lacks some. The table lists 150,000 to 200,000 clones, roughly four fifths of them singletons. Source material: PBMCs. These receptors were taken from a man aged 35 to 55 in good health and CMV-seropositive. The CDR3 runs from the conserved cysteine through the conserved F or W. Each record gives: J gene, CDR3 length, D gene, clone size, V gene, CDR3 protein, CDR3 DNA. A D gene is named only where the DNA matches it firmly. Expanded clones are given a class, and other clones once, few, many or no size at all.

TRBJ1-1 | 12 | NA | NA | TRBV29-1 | CSGGQTNTEAFF | TGCAGCGGCGGACAGACGAACACTGAAGCTTTCTTT
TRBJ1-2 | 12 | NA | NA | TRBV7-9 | CASSLLGVGYTF | TGTGCCAGCAGCTTACTCGGGGTTGGCTACACCTTC
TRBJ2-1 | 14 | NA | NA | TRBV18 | CASSPVQPAGEQFF | TGTGCCAGCTCACCGGTCCAGCCGGCGGGAGAGCAGTTCTTC
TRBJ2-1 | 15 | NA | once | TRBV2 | CASSPLAGSYNEQFF | TGTGCCAGCAGCCCACTTGCGGGATCATACAATGAGCAGTTCTTC
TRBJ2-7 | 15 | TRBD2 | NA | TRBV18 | CASSPGASGPYEQYF | TGTGCCAGCTCCCCTGGGGCTAGCGGCCCCTACGAGCAGTACTTC
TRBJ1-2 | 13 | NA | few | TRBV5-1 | CASSREGLYGYTF | TGCGCCAGCAGCCGGGAAGGGCTCTATGGCTACACCTTC
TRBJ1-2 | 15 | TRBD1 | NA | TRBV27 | CASSQPGQGSRGYTF | TGTGCCAGCAGTCAACCGGGACAGGGCAGTCGTGGCTACACCTTC
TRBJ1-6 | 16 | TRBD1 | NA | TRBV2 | CASSTRDRTNNSPLHF | TGTGCCAGCAGTACCCGGGACAGGACCAATAATTCACCCCTCCACTTT
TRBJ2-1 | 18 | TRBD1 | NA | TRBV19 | CASSTNPTGQLSYNEQFF | TGTGCCAGTAGTACCAACCCCACGGGACAGTTATCCTACAATGAGCAGTTCTTC
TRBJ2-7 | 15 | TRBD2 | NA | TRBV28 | CASRETSASSYEQYF | TGTGCCAGCAGGGAGACTAGCGCGAGCTCCTACGAGCAGTACTTC
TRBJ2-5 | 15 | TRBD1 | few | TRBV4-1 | CASSQEGTGGETQYF | TGCGCCAGCAGCCAAGAGGGAACAGGGGGAGAGACCCAGTACTTC
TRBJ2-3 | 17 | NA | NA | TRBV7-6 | CASSLRSSGFSTDTQYF | TGTGCCAGCAGCTTACGGTCCAGCGGGTTTAGCACAGATACGCAGTATTTT
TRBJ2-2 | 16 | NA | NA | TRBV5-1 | CASSLVAGARTGELFF | TGCGCCAGCAGCTTGGTTGCGGGGGCGCGGACCGGGGAGCTGTTTTTT
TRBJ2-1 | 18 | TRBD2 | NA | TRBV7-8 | CASSLVSPSGRNYNEQFF | TGTGCCAGCAGTCTAGTATCCCCTAGCGGGAGGAACTACAATGAGCAGTTCTTC
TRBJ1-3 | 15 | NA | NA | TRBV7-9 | CASSRPGLSGNTIYF | TGTGCCAGCAGCCGCCCTGGGCTCTCTGGAAACACCATATATTTT
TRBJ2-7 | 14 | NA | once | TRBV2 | CASSEQGPSYEQYF | TGTGCCAGCAGTGAACAGGGGCCCTCCTACGAGCAGTACTTC
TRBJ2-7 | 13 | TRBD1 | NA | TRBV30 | CAWSGGQGLEQYF | TGTGCCTGGAGTGGGGGACAGGGTCTCGAGCAGTACTTC
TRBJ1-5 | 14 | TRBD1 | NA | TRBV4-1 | CASSQDRGDQPQHF | TGCGCCAGCAGCCAAGACAGGGGGGATCAGCCCCAGCATTTT
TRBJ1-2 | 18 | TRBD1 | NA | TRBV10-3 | CAITPRQTGTGGLYGYTF | TGTGCCATCACCCCAAGGCAGACCGGGACAGGGGGGTTGTATGGCTACACCTTC
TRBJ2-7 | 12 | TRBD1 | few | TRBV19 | CASSKGTDEQYF | TGTGCCAGTAGCAAAGGGACAGACGAGCAGTACTTC
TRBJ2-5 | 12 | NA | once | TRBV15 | CATSRVKETQYF | TGTGCCACCAGCAGAGTAAAAGAGACCCAGTACTTC
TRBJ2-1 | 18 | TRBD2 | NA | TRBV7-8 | CASSLPRSGGRPYNEQFF | TGTGCCAGCAGCCTCCCGAGAAGCGGGGGACGGCCCTACAATGAGCAGTTCTTC
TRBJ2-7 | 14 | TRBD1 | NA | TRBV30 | CAWGRGQGVYEQYF | TGTGCCTGGGGAAGAGGACAGGGGGTCTACGAGCAGTACTTC
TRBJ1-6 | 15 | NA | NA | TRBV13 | CASSLRRLNNSPLHF | TGTGCCAGCAGCCTGCGGAGACTGAATAATTCACCCCTCCACTTT
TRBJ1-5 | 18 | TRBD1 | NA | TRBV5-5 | CASSLVRDRGSTRQPQHF | TGTGCCAGCAGCTTGGTCAGAGACAGGGGTTCGACGCGGCAGCCCCAGCATTTT
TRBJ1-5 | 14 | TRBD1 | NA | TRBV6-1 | CASSFGQGHQPQHF | TGTGCCAGCAGTTTCGGACAGGGCCACCAGCCCCAGCATTTT
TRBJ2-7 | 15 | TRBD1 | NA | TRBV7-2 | CASSSPGQGAYEQYF | TGTGCCAGCAGCTCCCCGGGACAGGGGGCCTACGAGCAGTACTTC
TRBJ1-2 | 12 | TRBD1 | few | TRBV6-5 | CASSGTGYGYTF | TGTGCCAGCAGTGGGACAGGGTATGGCTACACCTTC
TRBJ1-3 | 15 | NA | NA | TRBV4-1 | CASSPPQGTGNTIYF | TGCGCCAGCAGCCCTCCCCAGGGGACTGGAAACACCATATATTTT
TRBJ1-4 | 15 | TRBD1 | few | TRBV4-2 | CASRSTGTGNEKLFF | TGTGCCAGCAGATCAACCGGGACAGGGAATGAAAAACTGTTTTTT
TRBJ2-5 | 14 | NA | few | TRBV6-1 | CASSEVGKQETQYF | TGTGCCAGCAGTGAGGTCGGTAAGCAAGAGACCCAGTACTTC
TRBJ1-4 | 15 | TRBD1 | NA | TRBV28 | CASIGPGTAGKKLFF | TGTGCCAGTATCGGACCCGGGACAGCTGGGAAAAAACTGTTTTTT
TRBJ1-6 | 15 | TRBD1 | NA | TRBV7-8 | CASSLATGGGSPLHF | TGTGCCAGCAGCTTAGCTACAGGGGGAGGATCACCCCTCCACTTT
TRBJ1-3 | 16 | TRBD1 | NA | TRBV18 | CASSPRGQSSGNTIYF | TGTGCCAGCTCACCTCGGGGACAGAGCTCTGGAAACACCATATATTTT
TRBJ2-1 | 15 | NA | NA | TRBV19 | CASSITSHSYNEQFF | TGTGCCAGTAGTATTACTAGCCACTCCTACAATGAGCAGTTCTTC
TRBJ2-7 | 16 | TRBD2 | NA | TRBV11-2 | CASSLGGGGPGGEQYF | TGTGCCAGCAGCTTAGGGGGCGGGGGACCCGGGGGGGAGCAGTACTTC
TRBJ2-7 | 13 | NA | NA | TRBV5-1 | CASSLEGAYEQYF | TGCGCCAGCAGCCTGGAGGGGGCCTACGAGCAGTACTTC
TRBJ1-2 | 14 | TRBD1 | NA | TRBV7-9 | CSSSVSGTENGYTF | TGTTCCAGCAGCGTATCCGGGACAGAGAATGGCTACACCTTC
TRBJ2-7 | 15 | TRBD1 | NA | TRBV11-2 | CASSLEQGGVDEQYF | TGTGCCAGCAGCTTAGAACAGGGGGGTGTCGACGAGCAGTACTTC
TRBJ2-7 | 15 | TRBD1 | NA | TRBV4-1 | CASSQGDRGLWEQYF | TGCGCCAGCAGCCAAGGGGACAGGGGGCTGTGGGAGCAGTACTTC
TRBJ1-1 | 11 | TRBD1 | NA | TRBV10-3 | CAIRQGNEAFF | TGTGCCATCAGACAGGGGAATGAAGCTTTCTTT
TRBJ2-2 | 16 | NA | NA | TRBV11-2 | CASSSQGSMDTGELFF | TGTGCCAGCAGCTCCCAGGGGAGCATGGACACCGGGGAGCTGTTTTTT
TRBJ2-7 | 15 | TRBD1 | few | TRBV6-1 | CASSAQTGDSYEQYF | TGTGCCAGCAGTGCTCAGACAGGGGACTCCTACGAGCAGTACTTC
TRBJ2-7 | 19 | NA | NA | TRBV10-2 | CASSESTITSGRYSYEQYF | TGCGCCAGCAGTGAGTCGACTATAACTTCTGGACGGTATTCCTACGAGCAGTACTTC
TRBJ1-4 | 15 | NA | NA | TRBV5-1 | CASSLDGREAEKLFF | TGCGCCAGCAGCTTGGATGGCAGGGAAGCAGAAAAACTGTTTTTT